These 2 T cell receptor beta chains were all obtained from the same sample, sequenced in a study of blood T cell repertoires in COVID-19 (dated by TCRdb to 2018 to 2021). The library came from the immunoSEQ multiplex PCR assay. Here the immuneACCESS table is served through TCRdb, limited to in-frame sequences with V and J called. Missing clones are a known gap in these copies; in checked studies unresolved V genes cover under half, and the rest lacks a known reason. This sample has about 270,000 clones in its table, and about 87% of those were observed once. The top ten hold around 3% of the sample. Material: PBMCs or T cells enriched from blood (not recorded which). The receptor set was obtained from a woman between 45 and 60 years old who had recovered from COVID-19.

This chain uses TRBV4-3 with TRBJ1-4; D is uncertain. CDR1 and CDR2 from the germline V gene are LGHNA and YSLEER. V was cut by 1 base and J by 6 bases, with 15 bases left in between. The CDR3 is 16 residues long. CDR3 loop: CASSQVLGLKDEKLFF. CDR3 DNA: TGCGCCAGCAGCCAAGTGCTAGGCCTGAAGGATGAAAAACTGTTTTTT.

The rearrangement links TRBV7-2 to TRBJ2-7; 9 nucleotides agree with TRBD2. The CDR3 runs 13 residues. The germline CDR1 and CDR2 sequences are SGHTA and FQGNSA. J gave up 10 bases and V 0 bases, and 4 bases lay outside the gene matches. The CDR3 loop is CASSLASGRDQYF. The CDR3 nucleotides read TGTGCCAGCAGCTTAGCTAGCGGGAGAGACCAGTACTTC.